A single sample gave rise to the 5 T cell receptor beta chains below, sequenced in a study of shared clonotypes between healthy human individuals. CD45RO-negative CD8 cells positively selected for CCR7 made up the naive population, which excluded terminally differentiated effector memory CD45RA+ cells. Assay used: immunoSEQ multiplex PCR; TCRdb lists only in-frame clones, some missing. The profile shows about 590,000 clones, 95% to 96% of them singletons. Sequencing input: naive CD8+ T cells sorted from blood. The receptors originated from a woman younger than 45 in good health.

This clone was seen a single time. This chain links TRBV14 with TRBJ2-7; D tentatively fits TRBD1 or TRBD2 (5 bases each). V was trimmed by 1 base and J by 6 bases, leaving 10 bases between them. CDR1 SGHDN and CDR2 FVKESK come from the germline V gene. The CDR3 covers 13 residues. CDR3 region: CASSQVGGGEQYF. DNA of the CDR3: TGTGCCAGCAGCCAAGTCGGTGGGGGCGAGCAGTACTTC.

CDR3 bases: TGCGCCAGCAGCCATCCGGGACAGGGGGCGCAAGAGCAGTACTTC. Residues: CASSHPGQGAQEQYF. The J gene is TRBJ2-5, the V gene TRBV4-1; 12 nucleotides line up with TRBD1. The ends lost 3 bases at V and 11 bases at J; junction bases unmatched: 10. The CDR3 spans 15 residues. The V gene's germline CDR1 is MGHRA and CDR2 YSYEKL.

This sequence joins TRBV7-2 and TRBJ2-7; D is possibly TRBD1 or TRBD2 (6 bases each). CDR1 and CDR2 from the germline V gene are SGHTA and FQGNSA. The CDR3 runs 12 residues. Deletions cut 3 bases from V and 7 bases from J, with 10 bases between. CDR3 region: CASSLGGQEQYF. CDR3 DNA sequence: TGTGCCAGCAGCTTGGGGGGACAAGAGCAGTACTTC.

In the case of this clone: Other DNA variants within this sample encode the same CDR3. The J gene is TRBJ2-7, the V gene TRBV7-9; the match to TRBD1 covers 7 bases. Germline V gives CDR1 SEHNR, CDR2 FQNEAQ (reference sequence). The CDR3 is made up of 14 amino acids. V lost 5 bases to trimming and J lost 3 bases; unmatched junction nucleotides: 7. Here the CDR3 reads CASSPPGDSYEQYF. The CDR3 bases are TGTGCCAGCAGCCCACCCGGGGACAGCTACGAGCAGTACTTC. Full variable domain (outside the CDR3, taken from reference TRBV7-9 and TRBJ2-7): DTGVSQNPRHKITKRGQNVTFRCDPISEHNRLYWYRQTLGQGPEFLTYFQNEAQLEKSRLLSDRFSAERPKGSFSTLEIQRTEQGDSAMYLCASSPPGDSYEQYFGPGTRLTVT.

The chain couples TRBV7-7 to TRBJ2-2; D uncertain. The ends were cut back, 1 base at V and 6 bases at J, with 9 bases in the middle. CDR1 SSHAT and CDR2 FNYEAQ come from the germline V gene (reference sequence). CDR3 length equals 14 residues. The CDR3 reads CASSLGGPPGELFF. The CDR3 DNA sequence: TGTGCCAGCAGCTTAGGGGGTCCCCCCGGGGAGCTGTTTTTT.